What follows are 6 T cell receptor beta chains derived from one specimen sequenced in a study of cytomegalovirus exposure and HLA in healthy donors. PCR involved 60 Vbeta and 13 Jbeta primers. Produced via immunoSEQ multiplex PCR; TCRdb's table is partial and in-frame only. The profile shows more than 95,000 clones, 70% to 90% of them singletons. The sample was PBMCs. Receptor source: a man aged 18 to 29 in good health and CMV-seropositive.

The rearrangement uses TRBV5-6 and TRBJ1-3, with D unresolved. V was trimmed by 3 bases and J by 7 bases, leaving 11 bases between them. The CDR3 totals 13 residues. Germline V lookup: CDR1 SGHDT, CDR2 YYEEEE. The CDR3 DNA is TGTGCCAGCAGCTCTAGTCCAGAGAACACCATATATTTT. Its protein is CASSSSPENTIYF.

The CDR3 DNA reads as TGTGCCAGCAGCCCCTTCCAGTTTACCACTGAAGCTTTCTTT. This encodes CASSPFQFTTEAFF. The chain combines TRBV13 with TRBJ1-1; D is ambiguous. Germline CDR1 is PRHDT and CDR2 is FYEKMQ (reference sequence). This CDR3 has 14 amino acids. V dropped 5 bases and J dropped 4 bases, with 14 bases sitting between them.

The rearrangement joins TRBV2 to TRBJ1-4, with D possibly matching TRBD1 (5 bases). This CDR3 contains 13 residues. V lost 3 bases and J lost 8, with 10 bases in between. Germline V gives CDR1 SNHLY, CDR2 FYNNEI. The CDR3 spells CASSDRVREKLFF. DNA of the CDR3: TGTGCCAGCAGTGACAGGGTTCGCGAAAAACTGTTTTTT.

V gene TRBV6-5 combines with J gene TRBJ2-5; perhaps TRBD2 as D (6 bases). The V and J ends lost 0 bases and 5 bases respectively, with 13 bases between them. Germline V gives CDR1 MNHEY, CDR2 SVGAGI. This CDR3 contains 15 residues. The CDR3, as DNA: TGTGCCAGCAGTTACTCCGACGGAGGGAGGGAGACCCAGTACTTC. Protein sequence: CASSYSDGGRETQYF.

The chain has TRBV14 and TRBJ1-2, with a weak D call TRBD1 (5 bases). From germline, CDR1 is SGHDN and CDR2 FVKESK. CDR3 size: 13 residues. The ends were cut back, 5 bases at V and 6 bases at J, with 13 bases in the middle. DNA of the CDR3: TGTGCCAGCAGCTATATCCCAGGGAATGGCTACACCTTC. Translating gives CASSYIPGNGYTF.

The V call is TRBV27, the J call TRBJ2-7; 7 bases match TRBD1. J gave up 3 bases and V 5 bases, and 10 bases lay outside the gene matches. The CDR3 loop spans 15 amino acids. Germline V gene data show CDR1 as MNHEY and CDR2 as SMNVEV (reference sequence). The CDR3 DNA reads TGTGCCAGCAGTAGTCCGGGACAGAACCTCTACGAGCAGTACTTC. Its protein product is CASSSPGQNLYEQYF.